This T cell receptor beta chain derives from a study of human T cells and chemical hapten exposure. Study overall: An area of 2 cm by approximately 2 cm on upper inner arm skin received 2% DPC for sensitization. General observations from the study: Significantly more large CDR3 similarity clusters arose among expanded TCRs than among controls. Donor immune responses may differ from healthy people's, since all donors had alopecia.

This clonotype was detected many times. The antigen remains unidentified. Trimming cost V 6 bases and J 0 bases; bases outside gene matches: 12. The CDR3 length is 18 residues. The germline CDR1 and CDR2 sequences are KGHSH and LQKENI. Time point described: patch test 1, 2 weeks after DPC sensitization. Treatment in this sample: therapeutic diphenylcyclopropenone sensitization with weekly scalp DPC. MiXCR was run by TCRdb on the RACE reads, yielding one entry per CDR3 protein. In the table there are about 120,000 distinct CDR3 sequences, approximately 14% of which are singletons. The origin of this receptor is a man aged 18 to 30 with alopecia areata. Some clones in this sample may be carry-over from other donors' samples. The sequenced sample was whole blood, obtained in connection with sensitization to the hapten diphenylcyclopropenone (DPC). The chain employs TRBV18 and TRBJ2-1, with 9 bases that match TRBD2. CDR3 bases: TGTGCCAGCTCCCCAGCCAGCGGGGGGACTACCTCCTACAATGAGCAGTTCTTC. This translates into CASSPASGGTTSYNEQFF.